This T cell receptor (beta chain) came from a study of OX40 agonist ivuxolimab in advanced cancers. The wider study: Ivuxolimab is a fully human IgG2 antibody that activates OX40 (CD134). Broader study findings: Circulating CD4+ and CD8+ T cells showed clonal expansion by week 6 at 0.1 to 3.0 mg/kg. Researchers report that CD8+ T cells had, on average, more expanded clones than CD4+.

Measured with immunoSEQ multiplex PCR; TCRdb has only the in-frame clones, and not every one. The sample includes tens of thousands of clones, about 88% of them seen just once. This CDR3 is built from 12 residues. Trimming stripped 2 bases from V and 9 bases from J, with 9 bases between. Germline-derived CDR1 and CDR2 are SGHRS and YFSETQ. Comments on this clone: As yet, its antigen is unknown.

This chain connects TRBV5-1 to TRBJ1-5, with D perhaps TRBD1 (5 bases). The sample in question was CD4+ or CD8+ T cells sorted from blood, obtained in a trial of the OX40 agonist ivuxolimab. The TCR was taken from an adult with an advanced solid tumor such as melanoma, head and neck, liver or kidney cancer. The CDR3 sequence is CASSFNGGPQHF. CDR3 nucleotides: TGCGCCAGCAGCTTTAATGGGGGGCCCCAGCATTTT.